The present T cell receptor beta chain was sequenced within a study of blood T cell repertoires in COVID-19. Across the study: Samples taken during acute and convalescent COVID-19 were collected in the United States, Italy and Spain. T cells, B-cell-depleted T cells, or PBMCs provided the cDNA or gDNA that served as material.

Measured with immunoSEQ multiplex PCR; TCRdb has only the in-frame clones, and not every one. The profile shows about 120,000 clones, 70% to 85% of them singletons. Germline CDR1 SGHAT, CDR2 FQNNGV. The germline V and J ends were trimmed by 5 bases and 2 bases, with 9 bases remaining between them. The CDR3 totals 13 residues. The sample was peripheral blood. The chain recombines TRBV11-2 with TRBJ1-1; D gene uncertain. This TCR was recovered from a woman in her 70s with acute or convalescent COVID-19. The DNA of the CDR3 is TGTGCCAGCAGCCCCCAAACTAACACTGAAGCTTTCTTT. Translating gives CASSPQTNTEAFF.